The text below deals with one T cell receptor beta chain. Some clones are missing from TCRdb's copy, which holds only in-frame ones; the method was immunoSEQ multiplex PCR. The data show 25,000 to 35,000 clones, 90% seen once. This sample was included in a study of OX40 agonist ivuxolimab in advanced cancers. About the research overall: At doses from 0.01 to 10 mg/kg, patients were given intravenous ivuxolimab every 2 weeks.

From germline, CDR1 is LNHNV and CDR2 YYDKDF (reference sequence). V lost 5 bases and J 5 bases, leaving 15 bases between the germline ends. This CDR3 spans 14 amino acids. This material consisted of CD4+ or CD8+ T cells sorted from blood, taken in a trial of the OX40 agonist ivuxolimab. The V call is TRBV15, the J call TRBJ1-1, with unresolved D. The TCR originated in an adult with an advanced solid tumor such as melanoma, head and neck, liver or kidney cancer. The CDR3 DNA reads as TGTGCCACCAGCGGTTTTGGGGTGGGGACTGAAGCTTTCTTT. Residues: CATSGFGVGTEAFF.